This T cell receptor beta chain originates from a study of yellow fever vaccine responses in identical twins. Study conclusions and caveats: As reported, the vaccine T cell response of twins seemed partly convergent and partly personalized.

Concerning this clonotype: Its target is unknown.

From the RT-PCR reads, TCRdb called clonotypes with MiXCR, one entry per CDR3 protein. The sample contains under 20,000 distinct CDR3 sequences, roughly 60% of which appear only once. The starting material was T cells from blood (PBMCs), unsorted or a sorted subset (not recorded which), obtained before or after yellow fever vaccination (not recorded which). The origin of this receptor is a woman under 30 who received the yellow fever vaccine.

In DNA form, the CDR3 reads TGTGCCAGCAGTGCGGGACAGGGCAGCAATCAGCCCCAGCATTTT. The encoded protein is CASSAGQGSNQPQHF. The V and J genes are TRBV27 and TRBJ1-5, with TRBD1 matching over 9 bases. This CDR3 has 15 residues. V lost 5 bases and J lost 1; bases outside the gene matches: 3. CDR1 and CDR2 from the germline V gene are MNHEY and SMNVEV (reference sequence).